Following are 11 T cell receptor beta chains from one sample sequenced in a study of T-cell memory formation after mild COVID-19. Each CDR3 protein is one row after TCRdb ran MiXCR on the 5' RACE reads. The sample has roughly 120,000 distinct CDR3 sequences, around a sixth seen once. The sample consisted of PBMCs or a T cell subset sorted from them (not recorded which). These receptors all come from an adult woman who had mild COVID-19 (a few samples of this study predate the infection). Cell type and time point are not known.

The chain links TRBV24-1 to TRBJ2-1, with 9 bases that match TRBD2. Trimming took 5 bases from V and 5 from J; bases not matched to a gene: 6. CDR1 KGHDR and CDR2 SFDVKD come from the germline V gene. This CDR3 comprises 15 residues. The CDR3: CATSVLAGGNNEQFF. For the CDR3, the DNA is TGTGCCACCAGTGTACTAGCGGGTGGTAACAATGAGCAGTTCTTC.

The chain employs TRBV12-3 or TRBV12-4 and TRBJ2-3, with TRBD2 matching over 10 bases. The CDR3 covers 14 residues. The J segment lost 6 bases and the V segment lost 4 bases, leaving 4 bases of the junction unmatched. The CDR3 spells CASSSSGSSDTQYF. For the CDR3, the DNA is TGTGCCAGCAGTTCTAGCGGGAGTTCGGATACGCAGTATTTT.

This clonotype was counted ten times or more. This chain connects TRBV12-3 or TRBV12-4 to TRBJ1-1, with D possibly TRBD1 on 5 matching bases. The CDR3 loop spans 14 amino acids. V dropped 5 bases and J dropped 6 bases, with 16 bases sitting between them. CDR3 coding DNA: TGTGCCAGCAGTCCGGGGGGGGTGGTGGCTGAAGCTTTCTTT. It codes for CASSPGGVVAEAFF.

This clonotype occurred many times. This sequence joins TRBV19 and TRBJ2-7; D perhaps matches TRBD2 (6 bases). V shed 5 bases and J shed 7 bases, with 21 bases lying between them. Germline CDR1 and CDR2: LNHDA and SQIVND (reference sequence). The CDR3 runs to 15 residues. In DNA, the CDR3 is TGTGCCAGTAGTGTTCCGCTAGCGACCTTGGTTGAGCAGTACTTC. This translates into CASSVPLATLVEQYF.

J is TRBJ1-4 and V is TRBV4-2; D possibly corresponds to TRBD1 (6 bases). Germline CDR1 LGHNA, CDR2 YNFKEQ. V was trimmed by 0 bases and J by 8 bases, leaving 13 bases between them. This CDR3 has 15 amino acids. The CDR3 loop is CASSQEGGGREKLFF. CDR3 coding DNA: TGTGCCAGCAGCCAAGAGGGAGGGGGTAGGGAAAAACTGTTTTTT.

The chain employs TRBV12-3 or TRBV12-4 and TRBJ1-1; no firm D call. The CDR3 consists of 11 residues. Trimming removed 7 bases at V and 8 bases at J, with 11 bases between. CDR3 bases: TGTGCCAGCACTCTCACGACCGAAGCTTTCTTT. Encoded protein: CASTLTTEAFF.

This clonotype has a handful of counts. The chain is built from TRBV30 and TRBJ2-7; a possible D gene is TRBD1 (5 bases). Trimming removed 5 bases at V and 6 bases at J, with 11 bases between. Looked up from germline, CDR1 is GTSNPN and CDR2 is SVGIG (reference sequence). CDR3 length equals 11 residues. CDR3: CAWGLGAEQYF. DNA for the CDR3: TGTGCCTGGGGCCTTGGGGCCGAGCAGTACTTC.

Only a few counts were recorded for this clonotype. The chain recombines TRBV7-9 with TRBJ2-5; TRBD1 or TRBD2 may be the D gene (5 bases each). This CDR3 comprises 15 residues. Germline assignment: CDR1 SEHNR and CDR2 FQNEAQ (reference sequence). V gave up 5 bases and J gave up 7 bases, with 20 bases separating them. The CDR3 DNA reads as TGTGCCAGCAGCCCCCGGGACCGAGCGAGTGGGACCCAGTACTTC. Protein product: CASSPRDRASGTQYF.

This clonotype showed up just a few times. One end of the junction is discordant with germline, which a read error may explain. The CDR3 DNA is TGTGCTAGCAGCTTCGGACTAGAGGACGAGCAGTACTTC. It encodes CASSFGLEDEQYF. V and J are TRBV7-7 and TRBJ2-7; 7 bases align to TRBD2. Germline values: CDR1 SSHAT, CDR2 FNYEAQ (reference sequence). This CDR3 is 13 amino acids long. The whole variable domain, filled in from reference TRBV7-7 and TRBJ2-7, reads GAGVSQSPRYKVTKRGQDVTLRCDPISSHATLYWYQQALGQGPEFLTYFNYEAQPDKSGLPSDRFSAERPEGSISTLTIQRTEQRDSAMYRCASSFGLEDEQYFGPGTRLTVT.

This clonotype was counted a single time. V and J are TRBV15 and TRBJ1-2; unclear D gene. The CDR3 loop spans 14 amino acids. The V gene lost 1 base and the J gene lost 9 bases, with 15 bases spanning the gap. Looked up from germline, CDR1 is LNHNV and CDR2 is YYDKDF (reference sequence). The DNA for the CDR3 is TGTGCCACCAGCAGAGGCGGCTCTCCCTCTAGCTACACCTTC. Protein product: CATSRGGSPSSYTF.

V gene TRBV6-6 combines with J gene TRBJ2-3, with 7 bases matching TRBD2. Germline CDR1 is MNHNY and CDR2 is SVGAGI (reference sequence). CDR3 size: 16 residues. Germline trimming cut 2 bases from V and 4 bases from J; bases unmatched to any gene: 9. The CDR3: CASSYLGGSRADTQYF. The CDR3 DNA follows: TGTGCCAGCAGTTACCTCGGGGGGAGCCGGGCAGATACGCAGTATTTT.